This T cell receptor beta chain comes out of a study of cytomegalovirus exposure and HLA in healthy donors (dated by TCRdb to about 2017). With regard to the full study: In an earlier analysis of roughly 500 of the donors, about 270 Gb of sequence data and approximately 120 million unique TCR beta sequences from some 170 million T cells were reported. A later genetic analysis took genome-wide SNP genotypes for about 65% of the roughly 670 donors and used that subset as a discovery cohort. The study was designed to test whether signatures of past pathogen exposure could be identified by cataloging public T cell receptors. A later analysis re-analyzed previously published TCR beta repertoires from approximately 700 donors and added high-resolution HLA genotyping to study TCR occurrence patterns. In an earlier analysis of roughly 600 of the donors, high-throughput TCR beta sequencing was used to judge whether each TCR beta V gene segment behaved as functional or pseudogenic. Roughly 300 gigabases of sequencing data and 70 million to 85 million unique TCR sequences were included in an early release covering under 650 HLA-typed donors. Every repertoire in the discovery cohort had been generated on one and the same sequencing platform. HLA typing included class I and class II loci at four-digit resolution. High-throughput TCR immunosequencing, statistical association of individual TCRs with disease status, and machine learning were combined to predict cytomegalovirus infection status. Rather than using new phenotypic data, the later analysis identified candidate immune exposures from TCR beta sequences and from how often those sequences occurred across donors. Of the roughly 400 genotyped donors, roughly 80% were placed in the genetic ancestry cluster associated with self-reported Caucasian donors. Typing coverage differed by locus: A, B, C, DRB1 and DQB1 were typed in roughly 620-630 donors, DQA1 in 500 to 550, DPA1 in 606, and DPB1 in around 440. On average, roughly 250,000 unique TCR beta nucleotide sequences were sequenced per donor among roughly 430 genotyped donors of the cohort, with 15% to 20% of those sequences being non-productive. A separate validation cohort of roughly 110 different subjects was used in addition to the approximately 640-subject first cohort. Because of strong linkage in the cohort, roughly five DR-DQ haplotypes were treated as single units for association and clustering. Using immunosequencing, the study profiled T cell repertoires from roughly 650 subjects and related those repertoires to cytomegalovirus serostatus. Donor age, sex, ethnicity and CMV serostatus were compiled together with the repertoire data.

Overall results and qualifications from the work: In an earlier analysis of 587 of the donors, most TCR beta V segments were observed in productive rearrangements about 90% or about 30% of the time, broadly matching IMGT annotations. The sequencing pipeline was judged likely to have produced a cluster of highly shared sequence variants as a technical artifact. When HLA alleles, especially DR and DQ, strongly co-occurred, TCR associations were difficult to assign to individual alleles. The authors suggested that the approach could potentially be generalized to other disease states and immunological phenotypes. Some IMGT-functional V segments, including TRBV6-2 and TRBV6-3, could not be distinguished by the 87-base-pair reads and were therefore excluded. A further reported finding was that TCR beta sequences accurately predicted the HLA-A and HLA-B alleles for most subjects in the first cohort. The study listed 164 TCR beta chains as associated with cytomegalovirus. Because HLA typing was unavailable for some donors at each locus, only the typed subset was used in association tests. A later analysis found that HLA-associated TCR beta chains were more clonally expanded and had lower generation probabilities than equally common non-associated chains. In a later analysis, most CMV-associated TCR beta chains were found to appear HLA-restricted, with HLA associations seemingly driven largely by CMV exposure. Because counts were too low, roughly 16 rarely observed V segments, including chromosome 9 orphons, were left out of the earlier analysis of over 550 of the donors. The presence/absence analyses assumed that sequencing depth was roughly uniform across donors, and that assumption may not be true. Most TCR sequences were observed very rarely across donors, whereas some public TCRs were present in many individuals. Cytomegalovirus status was reported to be diagnosed by the classifier with high specificity and sensitivity in both the original and validation cohorts. Three of the identified cytomegalovirus-associated TCR beta chains were confirmed in vitro to be specific for cytomegalovirus antigens. CMV serostatus was the only immune exposure information available for the cohort. An association between a missense DCLRE1C variant and V-gene and J-gene trimming of TCR beta chains was found in a later genetic analysis and replicated in an independent cohort. Compared with the approximately 720-donor mean, donors in an Asian-associated ancestry cluster had fewer N-insertions in productive TCRs, according to a later genetic analysis. A later analysis reported that several top co-occurrence clusters appeared linked to parvovirus B19, influenza, CMV and Epstein-Barr virus. In this cohort, only TCR beta chains were sequenced, and detectable features were limited by the absence of alpha or paired-chain data. Linkage disequilibrium might explain the correlated functional status among segregating V segments, but an unknown experimental factor could not be ruled out. According to a later analysis, TCR association rates differed among HLA loci, with DRB1 alleles showing the most associated TCRs and HLA-C alleles showing the fewest. Specific HLA alleles were associated with around 18,000 TCR beta sequences at a false discovery rate of 0.05 in a later analysis.

The library was produced with the immunoSEQ multiplex PCR assay. A mixture of 60 forward primers for TCR Vbeta segments and 13 reverse primers for TCR Jbeta segments was used in the multiplex PCR. Amplification of the CDR3 region of rearranged TCR beta genes was performed with a multiplex PCR assay on genomic DNA. On the Illumina HiSeq System, the amplified TCR beta libraries were sequenced as 87-base-pair reads. For the original study's pipeline: A later analysis tallied around 82 million unique TCR beta chains across the approximately 670 repertoires, and roughly 11 million of those chains were shared by two or more donors. Raw reads were error-corrected and collapsed into unique sequences with a nearest-neighbor algorithm that merged closely related sequences to remove PCR and sequencing errors. CDR3 sequences were aligned to IMGT reference sequences to assign V, D and J gene segments. For a sequence to be retained, at least a six-nucleotide match to both a V gene segment and a J gene segment was required. A rearrangement was called productive if the CDR3 had no stop codons and remained in frame with V and J, and every other rearrangement was called non-productive. Following IMGT convention, CDR3 was defined as the stretch from the second conserved V-encoded cysteine to the conserved J-encoded phenylalanine. The earlier analysis of 450 to 750 of the donors excluded any sequence lacking an unambiguous match to a single V gene segment. An earlier analysis of 500 to 600 of the donors classified V segments as functional when productive rearrangements were above 56.7% and as segregating when the standard deviation between donors was above 5%. A statistical classification framework was built to diagnose cytomegalovirus status from the catalog of TCR beta chain sequences. In a later analysis, TCR nucleotide sequences were compared against IMGT/GENE-DB human TR gene sequences so that V and J genes could be assigned. In a later analysis, CDR3 sequences and most-parsimonious VDJ recombination scenarios were assigned using the TCRdist pipeline. In a later analysis, every TCR beta chain was defined by the combination of its CDR3 amino acid sequence and its V-gene family, and reads without a unique V-gene family were dropped. In a later analysis, a few hundred highly shared, low-generation-probability nucleotide sequences were removed to address suspected cross-contamination and a sequencing artifact. In a later analysis, a clonal expansion index for each public chain was calculated from normalized within-repertoire ranks of inferred template counts. In a later analysis, generation probabilities were computed using a VDJ recombination model fitted to out-of-frame rearrangements, and the results were checked against IGoR. In a later analysis, TCR-TCR, TCR-HLA and TCR-CMV co-occurrence was scored with hypergeometric tests, and a repertoire-size bias correction was applied to TCR pairs. In a later analysis, false discovery rates were estimated by permuting HLA or CMV assignments 20 times. In a later analysis, co-occurring TCRs were grouped with DBSCAN, and TCRdist sequence similarity was added when clustering was performed within HLA-allele-positive subsets. Repertoires with fewer than 30,000 or more than 120,000 public chains, plus five repertoires with anomalous nucleotide sharing, were excluded from co-occurrence clustering. The clones in this table, taken by TCRdb from immuneACCESS, are in-frame only. Not every clone is retained; where verified, under half of the shortfall comes from an unresolved V gene, and the cause of the rest is unknown. V, J and clone size are those of that table, while D and trimming were read from the DNA. The sample table gives around 51,000 clones. The top ten constitute over 2% of the sample.

In total, over 600 healthy bone marrow donors made up the cohort. Cohort members were all nominally healthy when sampled, although unrecorded immune exposures were likely present. The donor tested CMV seronegative and was one of the 352 seronegative cohort members. A peripheral blood sample was provided by each donor, and peripheral blood mononuclear cells were used for TCR beta sequencing. Genomic DNA was extracted from the blood cell samples with the Qiagen DNeasy Blood Extraction Kit. Worth noting for this clone: Its antigen is still unknown.

Taken from cysteine to phenylalanine, the CDR3 has 15 residues. The read is trimmed to its CDR3 DNA, 45 bases read in frame from base 1. CDR1 SGHNT and CDR2 YYREEE were looked up in the germline V gene (reference sequence). Compared with germline, V lacks 2 bases and J lacks 5 bases; bases without a gene match: 6. The TCR sequence derives from a middle-aged woman in good health and CMV-seronegative. Sequencing was carried out using PBMCs. The chain couples TRBV5-4 to TRBJ1-5, and 8 bases in between align with TRBD1. This receptor carries the CDR3 CASSFDRGPYQPQHF. The nucleotide sequence reads as follows: TGTGCCAGCAGCTTCGACAGGGGTCCATATCAGCCCCAGCATTTT.